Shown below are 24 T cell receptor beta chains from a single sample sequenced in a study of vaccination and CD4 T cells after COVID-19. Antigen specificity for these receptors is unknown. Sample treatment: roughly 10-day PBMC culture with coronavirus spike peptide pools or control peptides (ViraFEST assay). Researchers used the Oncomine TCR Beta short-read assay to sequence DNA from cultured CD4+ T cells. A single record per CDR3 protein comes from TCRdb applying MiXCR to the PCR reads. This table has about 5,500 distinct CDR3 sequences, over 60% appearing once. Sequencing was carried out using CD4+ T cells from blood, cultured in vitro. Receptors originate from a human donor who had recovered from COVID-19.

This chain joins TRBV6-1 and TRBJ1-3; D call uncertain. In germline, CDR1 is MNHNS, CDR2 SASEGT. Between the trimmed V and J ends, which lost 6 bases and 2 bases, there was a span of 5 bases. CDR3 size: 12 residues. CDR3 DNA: TGTGCCAGCAGCCAGGCTGGAAACACCATATATTTT. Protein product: CASSQAGNTIYF.

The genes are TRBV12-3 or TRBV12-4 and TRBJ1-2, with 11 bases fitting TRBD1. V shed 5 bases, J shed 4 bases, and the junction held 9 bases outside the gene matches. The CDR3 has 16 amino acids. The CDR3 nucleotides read TGTGCCAGCAGTCCGGACAGGGGGCGGTTTGGCTATGGCTACACCTTC. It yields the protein CASSPDRGRFGYGYTF.

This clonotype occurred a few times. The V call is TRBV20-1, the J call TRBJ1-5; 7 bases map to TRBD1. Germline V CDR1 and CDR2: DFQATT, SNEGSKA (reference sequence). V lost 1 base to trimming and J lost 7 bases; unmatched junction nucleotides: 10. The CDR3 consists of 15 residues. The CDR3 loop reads CSARGDSGRKQPQHF. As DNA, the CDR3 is TGCAGTGCTAGAGGGGACAGTGGAAGAAAACAGCCCCAGCATTTT.

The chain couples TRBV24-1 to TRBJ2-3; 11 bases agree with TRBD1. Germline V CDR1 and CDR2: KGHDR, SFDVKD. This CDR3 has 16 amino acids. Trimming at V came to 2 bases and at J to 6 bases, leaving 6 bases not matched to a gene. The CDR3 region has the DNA TGTGCCACCAGTGATTGGGGACAGGGGGGTGTCGATACGCAGTATTTT. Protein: CATSDWGQGGVDTQYF.

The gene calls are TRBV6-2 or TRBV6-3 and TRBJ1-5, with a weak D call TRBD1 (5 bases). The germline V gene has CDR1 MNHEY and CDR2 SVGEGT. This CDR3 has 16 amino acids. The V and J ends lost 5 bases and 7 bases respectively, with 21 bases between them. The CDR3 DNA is TGTGCCAGCAGTCGAAGGCTAGGGACGGGGGACCAGCCCCAGCATTTT. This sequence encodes CASSRRLGTGDQPQHF.

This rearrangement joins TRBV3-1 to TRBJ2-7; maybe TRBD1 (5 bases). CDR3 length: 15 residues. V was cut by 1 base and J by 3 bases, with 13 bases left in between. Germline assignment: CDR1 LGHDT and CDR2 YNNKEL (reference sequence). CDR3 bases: TGTGCCAGCAGCCAAGGGGGCGGCAGGGTCTACGAGCAGTACTTC. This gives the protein CASSQGGGRVYEQYF.

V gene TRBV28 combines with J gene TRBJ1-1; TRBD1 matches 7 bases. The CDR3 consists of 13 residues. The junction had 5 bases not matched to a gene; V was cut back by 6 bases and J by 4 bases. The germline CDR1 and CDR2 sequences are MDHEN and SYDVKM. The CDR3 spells CASSRGGGTEAFF. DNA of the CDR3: TGTGCCAGCAGCAGGGGGGGTGGCACTGAAGCTTTCTTT.

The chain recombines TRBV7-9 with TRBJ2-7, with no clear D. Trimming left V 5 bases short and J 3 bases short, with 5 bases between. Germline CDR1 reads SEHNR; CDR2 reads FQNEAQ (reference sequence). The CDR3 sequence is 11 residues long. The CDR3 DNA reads TGTGCCAGCAGCGCGGACTACGAGCAGTACTTC. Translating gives CASSADYEQYF.

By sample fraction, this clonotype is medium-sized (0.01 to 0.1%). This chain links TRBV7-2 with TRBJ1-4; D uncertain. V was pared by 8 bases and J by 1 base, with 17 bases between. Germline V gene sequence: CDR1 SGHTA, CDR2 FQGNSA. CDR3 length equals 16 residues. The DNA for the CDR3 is TGTGCCAGCGGCGGTCGGAGAGGTCTAACTAATGAAAAACTGTTTTTT. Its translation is CASGGRRGLTNEKLFF.

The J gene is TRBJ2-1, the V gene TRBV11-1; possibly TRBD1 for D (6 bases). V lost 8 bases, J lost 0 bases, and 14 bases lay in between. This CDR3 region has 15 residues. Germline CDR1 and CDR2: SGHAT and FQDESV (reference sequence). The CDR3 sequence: CASGLGHSSYNEQFF. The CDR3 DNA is TGTGCCAGCGGACTGGGACACAGCTCCTACAATGAGCAGTTCTTC.

CDR3 in DNA: TGTGCCAGCAGTTTAAAGGGAGCAGGAAACACCATATATTTT. Translating gives CASSLKGAGNTIYF. V is TRBV27 and J is TRBJ1-3, with no clear D. The germline CDR1 and CDR2 sequences are MNHEY and SMNVEV (reference sequence). This CDR3 comprises 14 residues. V lost 2 bases and J lost 4, with 9 bases in between.

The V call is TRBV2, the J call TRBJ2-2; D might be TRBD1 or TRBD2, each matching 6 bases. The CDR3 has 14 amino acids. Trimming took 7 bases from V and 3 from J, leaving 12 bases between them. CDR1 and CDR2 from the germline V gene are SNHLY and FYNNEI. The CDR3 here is CASTGAPHTGELFF. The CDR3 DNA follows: TGTGCCAGCACGGGGGCGCCCCACACCGGGGAGCTGTTTTTT.

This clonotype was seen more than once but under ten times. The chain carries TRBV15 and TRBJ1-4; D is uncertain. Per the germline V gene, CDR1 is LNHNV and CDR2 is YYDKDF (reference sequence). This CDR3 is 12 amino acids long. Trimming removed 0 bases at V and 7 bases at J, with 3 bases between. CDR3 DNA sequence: TGTGCCACCAGCAGAGAGGGTGAAAAACTGTTTTTT. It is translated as CATSREGEKLFF.

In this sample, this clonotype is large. The CDR3 reads CASSLRGNQPQHF. In DNA form, the CDR3 reads TGTGCCAGCAGCTTAAGGGGCAATCAGCCCCAGCATTTT. The chain is built from TRBV7-2 and TRBJ1-5; the D is unclear. This CDR3 contains 13 residues. The germline V and J ends were trimmed by 2 bases and 2 bases, with 4 bases remaining between them. CDR1 and CDR2 (germline): SGHTA, FQGNSA.

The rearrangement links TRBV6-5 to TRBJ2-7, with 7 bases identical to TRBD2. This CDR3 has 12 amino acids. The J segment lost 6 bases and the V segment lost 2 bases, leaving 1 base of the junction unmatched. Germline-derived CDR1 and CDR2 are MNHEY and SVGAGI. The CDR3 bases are TGTGCCAGCAGTTACAGCGGGGTCGAGCAGTACTTC. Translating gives CASSYSGVEQYF.

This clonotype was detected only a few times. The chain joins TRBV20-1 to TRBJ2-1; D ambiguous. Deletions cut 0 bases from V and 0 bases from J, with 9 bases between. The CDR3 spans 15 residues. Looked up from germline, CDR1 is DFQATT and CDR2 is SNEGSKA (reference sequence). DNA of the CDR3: TGCAGTGCTAGAGATCCGAGGAGCTCCTACAATGAGCAGTTCTTC. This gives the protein CSARDPRSSYNEQFF.

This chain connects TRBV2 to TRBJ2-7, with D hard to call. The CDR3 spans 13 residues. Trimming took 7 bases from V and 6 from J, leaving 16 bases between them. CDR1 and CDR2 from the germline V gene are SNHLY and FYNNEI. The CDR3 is CASKAEQASEQYF. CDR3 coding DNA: TGTGCCAGCAAGGCAGAGCAGGCAAGCGAGCAGTACTTC.

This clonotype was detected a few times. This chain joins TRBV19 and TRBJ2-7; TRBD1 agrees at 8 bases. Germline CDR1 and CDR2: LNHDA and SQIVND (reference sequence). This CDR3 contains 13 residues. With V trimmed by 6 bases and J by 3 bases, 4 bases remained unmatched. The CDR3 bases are TGTGCCAGTAGCGTCGACAGGGGCTACGAGCAGTACTTC. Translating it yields CASSVDRGYEQYF.

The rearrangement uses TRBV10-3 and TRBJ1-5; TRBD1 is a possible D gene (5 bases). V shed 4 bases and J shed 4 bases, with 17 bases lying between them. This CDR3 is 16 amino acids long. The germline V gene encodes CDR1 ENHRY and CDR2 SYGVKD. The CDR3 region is CAISVGDGPGNQPQHF. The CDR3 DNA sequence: TGTGCCATCAGTGTCGGAGATGGTCCAGGGAATCAGCCCCAGCATTTT.

CDR3: CASSLDGAKGSPLHF. In DNA, the CDR3 is TGTGCCAGCAGTCTAGACGGGGCCAAGGGTTCACCCCTCCACTTT. This chain connects TRBV12-3 or TRBV12-4 to TRBJ1-6; the D gene is possibly TRBD1 (5 bases). This CDR3 is built from 15 residues. The V and J ends lost 5 bases and 9 bases respectively, with 17 bases between them.

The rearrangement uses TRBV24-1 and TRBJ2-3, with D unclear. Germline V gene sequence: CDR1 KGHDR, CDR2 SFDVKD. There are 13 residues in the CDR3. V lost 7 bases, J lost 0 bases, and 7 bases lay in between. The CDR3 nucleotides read TGTGCCACCAGCCCCATAAGCACAGATACGCAGTATTTT. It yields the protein CATSPISTDTQYF.

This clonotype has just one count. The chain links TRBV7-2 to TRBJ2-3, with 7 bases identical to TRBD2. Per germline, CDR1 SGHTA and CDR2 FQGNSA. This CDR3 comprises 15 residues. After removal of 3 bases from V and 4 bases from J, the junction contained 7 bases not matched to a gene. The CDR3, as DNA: TGTGCCAGCAGCTTTGGCGGGAGAGGTGCAGATACGCAGTATTTT. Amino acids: CASSFGGRGADTQYF.

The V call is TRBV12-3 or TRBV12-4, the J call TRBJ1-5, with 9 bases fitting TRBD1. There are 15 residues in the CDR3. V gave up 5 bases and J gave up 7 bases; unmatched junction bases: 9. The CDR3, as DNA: TGTGCCAGCAGTGGTTCGGGACAGGGCGGACAGCCCCAGCATTTT. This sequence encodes CASSGSGQGGQPQHF.

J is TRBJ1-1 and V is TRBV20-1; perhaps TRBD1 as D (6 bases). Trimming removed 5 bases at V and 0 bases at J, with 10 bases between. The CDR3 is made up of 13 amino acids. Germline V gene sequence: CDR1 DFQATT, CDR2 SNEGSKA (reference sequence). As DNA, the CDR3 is TGCAGTGCTCGGACAGCCATGAACACTGAAGCTTTCTTT. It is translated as CSARTAMNTEAFF.